These 27 T cell receptor beta chains originate from one sample sequenced in a study of T cells after yellow fever vaccination. TCRdb independently ran MiXCR on the 5' RACE reads; one entry per CDR3 protein. In the table there are about 340,000 distinct CDR3 sequences, 8.7% of which are singletons. Sequencing used PBMCs, obtained on the day of the first yellow fever vaccination. The origin of the receptors is a man aged 18 to 30 who received the YFV17D yellow fever vaccine.

This clonotype was counted only a few times. The chain links TRBV6-5 to TRBJ2-3; D not resolved. Germline assignment: CDR1 MNHEY and CDR2 SVGAGI. The CDR3 is 15 residues long. Trimming took 4 bases from V and 1 from J, leaving 12 bases between them. This chain's CDR3 is CASSLAIPGTDTQYF. The DNA for the CDR3 is TGTGCCAGCAGTTTGGCTATCCCTGGCACAGATACGCAGTATTTT.

This clonotype was observed at least ten times. This chain connects TRBV14 to TRBJ2-7, with TRBD1 identical over 9 bases. The CDR3 has 13 residues. V lost 4 bases, J lost 5 bases, and 3 bases stayed unmatched. Germline V CDR1 and CDR2: SGHDN, FVKESK. Written as DNA, the CDR3 is TGTGCCAGCAGCCCATGGGACAGGGACGAGCAGTACTTC. It encodes CASSPWDRDEQYF.

V and J are TRBV18 and TRBJ1-1, with 7 bases identical to TRBD1. J gave up 5 bases and V 0 bases, and 6 bases lay outside the gene matches. The germline CDR1 and CDR2 sequences are KGHSH and LQKENI. This CDR3 has 15 residues. CDR3 in DNA: TGTGCCAGCTCACCACCAGGTAGGGGGCTGACTGAAGCTTTCTTT. This translates into CASSPPGRGLTEAFF.

In regard to this clonotype: At one of its ends the junction is not consistent with the germline gene, which may arise from a read error. The chain carries TRBV4-2 and TRBJ2-7, with 8 bases aligning to TRBD1. The CDR3 covers 16 residues. Germline V lookup: CDR1 LGHNA, CDR2 YNFKEQ. Here the CDR3 DNA reads TGTGCCAGGAGCCCTGGTCCGGGACAGGTGCTCTACGAGCAGTACTTC. This translates into CARSPGPGQVLYEQYF.

The chain has TRBV4-1 and TRBJ2-7; no clear D gene. Trimming shortened V by 1 base and J by 6 bases, and 10 bases separated the two germline ends. CDR3 length: 13 amino acids. CDR1 and CDR2 from the germline V gene are MGHRA and YSYEKL. The DNA of the CDR3 is TGCGCCAGCAGCCAAGCGCTGGGCGGCGAGCAGTACGTC. It codes for CASSQALGGEQYV.

CDR3 sequence reads: CASSMRLAGEETQYF. CDR3 DNA: TGTGCCAGCAGCATGCGACTAGCGGGGGAAGAGACCCAGTACTTC. The rearrangement joins TRBV7-7 to TRBJ2-5; 12 bases fit TRBD2. The CDR3 covers 15 residues. The V gene end was trimmed by 5 bases and the J gene end by 3 bases; junction bases not matched to a gene: 4. CDR1 and CDR2 (germline): SSHAT, FNYEAQ (reference sequence).

The table lists this clonotype with many counts. The CDR3 DNA sequence: TGCGCCAGCAGCTTTTCAATGTACCAAGAGACCCAGTACTTC. The encoded protein is CASSFSMYQETQYF. V usage is TRBV5-1 and J usage is TRBJ2-5, with unresolved D. This CDR3 has 14 amino acids. Germline CDR1 is SGHRS and CDR2 is YFSETQ. Trimming took 2 bases from V and 0 from J, leaving 8 bases between them.

This clonotype was seen a few times. This sequence joins TRBV7-9 and TRBJ2-7; 10 nucleotides line up with TRBD1. J was trimmed by 4 bases and V by 5 bases; bases with no gene match: 14. This CDR3 has 17 amino acids. Germline lookup yields CDR1 SEHNR and CDR2 FQNEAQ (reference sequence). In nucleotides, the CDR3 is TGTGCCAGCAGCCAGTCTGGGGGACAGGGGATACCATACGAGCAGTACGTC. This translates into CASSQSGGQGIPYEQYV.

This clonotype was counted at least ten times. The chain joins TRBV12-3 or TRBV12-4 to TRBJ2-7; D is unclear. The CDR3 loop spans 13 amino acids. Trimming left V 2 bases short and J 6 bases short, with 11 bases between. This CDR3 is CASSLRASTEQYF. CDR3 in DNA: TGTGCCAGCAGTTTAAGGGCTTCAACCGAGCAGTACTTC.

As DNA, the CDR3 is TGCGCCAGCAGCCAAGTTCAGGGTGGCGAGCAGTACTTC. This sequence encodes CASSQVQGGEQYF. V usage is TRBV4-1 and J usage is TRBJ2-7; tentatively, D is TRBD1 (5 bases). Per the germline V gene, CDR1 is MGHRA and CDR2 is YSYEKL. This CDR3 is 13 amino acids long. Trimming stripped 1 base from V and 6 bases from J, with 10 bases between.

This clonotype was found a few times. The chain links TRBV6-1 to TRBJ2-5; 7 nucleotides agree with TRBD1. Germline-derived CDR1 and CDR2 are MNHNS and SASEGT. The CDR3 runs to 14 residues. Unmatched junction bases numbered 8, after V lost 6 bases and J lost 4 bases. The CDR3 sequence is CASRSTGARETQYF. The CDR3 nucleotides read TGTGCCAGCAGATCAACAGGGGCGCGAGAGACCCAGTACTTC.

The rearrangement uses TRBV7-2 and TRBJ2-2; D not resolved. The CDR3 loop spans 13 amino acids. V lost 6 bases and J lost 5, with 10 bases in between. Germline values: CDR1 SGHTA, CDR2 FQGNSA. CDR3 sequence: CASRSVRTGELFF. The CDR3 DNA sequence: TGTGCCAGCAGATCAGTCAGGACCGGGGAGCTGTTTTTT.

The V and J genes are TRBV6-1 and TRBJ2-7; 7 bases are a match to TRBD2. The CDR3 consists of 14 residues. Germline V lookup: CDR1 MNHNS, CDR2 SASEGT. V shed 7 bases and J 2 bases; nucleotides not matched to a gene: 8. The CDR3: CASIDGGGAYEQYF. In DNA form, the CDR3 reads TGTGCCAGCATCGATGGGGGGGGGGCCTACGAGCAGTACTTC.

J is TRBJ2-5 and V is TRBV14, with D perhaps matching TRBD1 (6 bases). V was trimmed by 1 base and J by 4 bases, leaving 13 bases between them. This CDR3 region has 15 residues. The germline V gene encodes CDR1 SGHDN and CDR2 FVKESK. This CDR3 reads CASSQVEQGVETQYF. DNA for the CDR3: TGTGCCAGCAGCCAAGTGGAACAGGGCGTAGAGACCCAGTACTTC.

A few counts support this clonotype. J is TRBJ1-1 and V is TRBV10-3; TRBD1 matches 8 bases. This CDR3 is built from 16 residues. Germline CDR1 and CDR2: ENHRY and SYGVKD. The V segment lost 4 bases and the J segment 1 base; nucleotides outside the gene matches: 8. The CDR3 reads CAISAPRGTGNTEAFF. CDR3 coding DNA: TGTGCCATCAGTGCCCCTCGGGGGACAGGGAACACTGAAGCTTTCTTT.

This clonotype came up a few times. The genes are TRBV7-8 and TRBJ1-4; D possibly corresponds to TRBD1 (5 bases). Germline V gene sequence: CDR1 SGHVS, CDR2 FQNEAQ. This CDR3 contains 15 residues. V lost 5 bases, J lost 3 bases, and 13 bases lay in between. CDR3 nucleotides: TGTGCCAGCAGCCTAGGCAGGGTTCCTAATGAAAAACTGTTTTTT. The encoded protein is CASSLGRVPNEKLFF. Drawing the rest from reference TRBV7-8 and TRBJ1-4, the complete variable domain is GAGVSQSPRYKVAKRGQDVALRCDPISGHVSLFWYQQALGQGPEFLTYFQNEAQLDKSGLPSDRFFAERPEGSVSTLKIQRTQQEDSAVYLCASSLGRVPNEKLFFGSGTQLSVL.

This chain uses TRBV7-2 with TRBJ2-1; D is undetermined. V was pared by 5 bases and J by 0 bases, with 11 bases between. Per the germline V gene, CDR1 is SGHTA and CDR2 is FQGNSA. The CDR3 totals 15 residues. CDR3 amino acids: CASSDRLSSYNEQFF. The CDR3 nucleotides are TGTGCCAGCAGCGACCGCCTCAGCTCCTACAATGAGCAGTTCTTC.

The genes are TRBV5-1 and TRBJ2-5; D is unclear. Germline-derived CDR1 and CDR2 are SGHRS and YFSETQ. This CDR3 has 15 residues. V lost 6 bases and J lost 4, with 19 bases in between. CDR3 sequence reads: CASMLNSQTRETQYF. CDR3 DNA sequence: TGCGCCAGCATGCTCAACTCGCAGACTCGAGAGACCCAGTACTTC.

This clonotype was seen a handful of times. The V gene is TRBV20-1, the J gene TRBJ2-5, with D maybe TRBD1 (7 bases). CDR3 length equals 14 residues. Germline CDR1 is DFQATT and CDR2 is SNEGSKA (reference sequence). V lost 6 bases and J 2 bases, leaving 16 bases between the germline ends. For the CDR3, the DNA is TGCAGTGCCAAGGCGGGGACAGCACAAGAGACCCAGTACTTC. It encodes CSAKAGTAQETQYF.

This clonotype was seen more than once but under ten times. The chain has TRBV7-2 and TRBJ2-7, with unresolved D. Germline-derived CDR1 and CDR2 are SGHTA and FQGNSA. CDR3 length equals 13 residues. V dropped 5 bases and J dropped 3 bases, with 11 bases sitting between them. CDR3 bases: TGTGCCAGCAGCCCCATCTCGGGCTACGAGCAGTACTTC. Protein: CASSPISGYEQYF.

This clonotype was observed a handful of times. CDR3 amino acids: CASRRISPGGTEAFF. The CDR3 DNA reads TGTGCCAGCCGACGGATATCACCCGGGGGCACTGAAGCTTTCTTT. The chain combines TRBV6-1 with TRBJ1-1, with TRBD1 as a possible D gene (5 bases). Germline-derived CDR1 and CDR2 are MNHNS and SASEGT. V was pared by 8 bases and J by 4 bases, with 20 bases between. This CDR3 contains 15 residues.

This clonotype was seen a handful of times. The chain joins TRBV18 to TRBJ2-1; D tentatively fits TRBD1 or TRBD2 (5 bases each). Germline CDR1 and CDR2: KGHSH and LQKENI. The CDR3 extends over 13 amino acids. The germline V and J ends were trimmed by 4 bases and 8 bases, with 12 bases remaining between them. CDR3 nucleotide sequence: TGTGCCAGCTCACGGGGCGGGCCGGATGAGCAGTTCTTC. This codes for CASSRGGPDEQFF.

This clonotype was counted only a few times. The rearrangement links TRBV11-3 to TRBJ2-7; weak D call: TRBD2 (6 bases). Germline-derived CDR1 and CDR2 are SGHNT and YENEEA. Trimming removed 7 bases from V and 0 bases from J, with 13 bases in between. This CDR3 contains 14 residues. Here the CDR3 DNA reads TGTGCCAGCATTTGGGACTTTTGCTCCTACGAGCAGTACTTC. Translating gives CASIWDFCSYEQYF.

This clonotype turned up a few times. The DNA of the CDR3 is TGCAGTGTAGGAAGGAAGGCAGATCAGCCCCAGCATTTT. It is translated as CSVGRKADQPQHF. The chain has TRBV20-1 and TRBJ1-5; the D is unclear. The CDR3 is 13 residues long. Trimming cost V 7 bases and J 5 bases, with 15 bases left between them. Germline V lookup: CDR1 DFQATT, CDR2 SNEGSKA (reference sequence).

The sample holds a few counts of this clonotype. The chain employs TRBV5-1 and TRBJ1-1; D might be TRBD1 (6 bases). CDR1 SGHRS and CDR2 YFSETQ come from the germline V gene. V lost 0 bases and J 2 bases, leaving 17 bases between the germline ends. The CDR3 totals 17 residues. The CDR3 reads CASSLVVRGQINTEAFF. In DNA, the CDR3 is TGCGCCAGCAGCTTGGTAGTGCGGGGGCAGATAAACACTGAAGCTTTCTTT.

This clonotype occurred many times. The rearrangement uses TRBV20-1 and TRBJ2-1, with 12 bases lining up with TRBD2. The CDR3 is 15 amino acids. The V gene's germline CDR1 is DFQATT and CDR2 SNEGSKA (reference sequence). V trimming: 0 bases; J trimming: 10 bases; junction bases outside the gene matches: 7. The DNA for the CDR3 is TGCAGTGCTAGAGATAGGACTAGCGGGGCGGGCGAGCAGTTCTTC. Its protein product is CSARDRTSGAGEQFF.

Only a few counts were recorded for this clonotype. The chain employs TRBV7-2 and TRBJ1-2, with TRBD1 identical over 8 bases. Germline CDR1 SGHTA, CDR2 FQGNSA. The CDR3 length is 14 residues. V shed 5 bases, J shed 3 bases, and the junction held 5 bases outside the gene matches. CDR3 in DNA: TGTGCCAGCAGCCTACAACAGGGGGACTATGGCTACACCTTC. Translated, it gives CASSLQQGDYGYTF.